This is a list of T cell receptor beta chains from one sample in a study of shared clonotypes between healthy human individuals. Sequenced by immunoSEQ multiplex PCR; TCRdb stores in-frame clones only, minus some. This table holds some 2,100,000 clones, under 97% found once. The sequenced sample consisted of naive CD4+ T cells sorted from blood. These receptor sequences come from a man in his late teens or twenties in good health. Both conserved end residues are part of each CDR3. The order of the fields is V gene, J gene, D gene, clone size, CDR3 protein, CDR3 DNA. A D gene is named only where the DNA matches it firmly. Size tells how often a clone was seen (once, few, many) or the class of an expanded clone, and some rows leave it out.

TRBV19,TRBJ1-1,NA,NA,CASSIGRLEAFF,TGTGCCAGTAGTATCGGACGGTTGGAGGCTTTCTTT
TRBV6-6,TRBJ2-3,TRBD2,NA,CASSYRGVSTDTQYF,TGTGCCAGCAGTTACCGGGGGGTTTCCACAGATACGCAGTATTTT
TRBV27,TRBJ2-5,TRBD1,NA,CASSFGTGYQETQYF,TGTGCCAGCAGTTTCGGGACAGGCTACCAAGAGACCCAGTACTTC
TRBV7-8,TRBJ2-2,NA,once,CASSHGVTGELFF,TGTGCCAGCAGCCATGGGGTCACCGGGGAGCTGTTTTTT
TRBV5-1,TRBJ1-3,NA,NA,CASSRGTTGNTIYF,TGCGCCAGCAGCCGGGGGACCACTGGAAACACCATATATTTT
TRBV27,TRBJ2-1,TRBD1,NA,CASAGGPNYNEQFF,TGTGCCAGTGCAGGGGGCCCCAACTACAATGAGCAGTTCTTC
TRBV27,TRBJ2-5,TRBD2,NA,CASSRSTSGYPAETQYF,TGTGCCAGCAGTCGTTCGACTAGCGGGTACCCTGCAGAGACCCAGTACTTC
TRBV19,TRBJ2-1,TRBD2,NA,CASSTPLRSGTYNEQFF,TGTGCCAGTAGTACACCCCTCCGGAGCGGGACCTACAATGAGCAGTTCTTC
TRBV6-5,TRBJ2-7,TRBD1,NA,CATGTGFYEQYF,TGTGCCACCGGGACAGGGTTCTACGAGCAGTACTTC
TRBV6-6,TRBJ2-1,TRBD2,NA,CASSYASGRKDEQFF,TGTGCCAGCAGTTATGCTAGCGGGAGGAAGGATGAGCAGTTCTTC
TRBV5-1,TRBJ2-5,NA,NA,CASSSIASQETQYF,TGCGCCAGCAGCTCGATAGCATCCCAAGAGACCCAGTACTTC
TRBV27,TRBJ2-7,NA,NA,CASRPLIGRMGTYEQYF,TGTGCCAGCAGACCCTTAATAGGACGTATGGGGACATACGAGCAGTACTTC
TRBV5-4,TRBJ1-3,NA,NA,CASSNPGRYSGNTIYF,TGTGCCAGCAGCAATCCGGGACGCTACTCTGGAAACACCATATATTTT
TRBV20-1,TRBJ1-2,NA,NA,CSARAGYGYTF,TGCAGTGCTAGGGCAGGCTATGGCTACACCTTC
TRBV7-9,TRBJ1-2,NA,NA,CASSPGDYGYTF,TGTGCCAGCAGCCCAGGGGACTATGGCTACACCTTC
TRBV28,TRBJ2-7,NA,NA,CASSFRFGEQYF,TGTGCCAGCAGTTTCCGATTCGGCGAGCAGTACTTC
TRBV5-6,TRBJ2-3,NA,NA,CASSLGEQDTQYF,TGTGCCAGCAGCTTGGGGGAGCAAGATACGCAGTATTTT
TRBV6-6,TRBJ2-1,NA,NA,CASSYSGGPYNEQFF,TGTGCCAGCAGTTACTCGGGGGGGCCCTACAATGAGCAGTTCTTC
TRBV4-3,TRBJ1-4,NA,once,CASSQNPTTNEKLFF,TGCGCCAGCAGCCAGAACCCTACAACTAATGAAAAACTGTTTTTT